The TCR beta chain under discussion was sequenced for a study of blood T cell repertoires in COVID-19. Study context: Samples representing acute and convalescent COVID-19 were sourced from the United States, Italy and Spain. Sources were T cells, B-cell-depleted T cells, or PBMCs; the material itself was cDNA or gDNA.

Germline lookup yields CDR1 ENHRY and CDR2 SYGVKD. The CDR3 loop spans 14 amino acids. With V trimmed by 10 bases and J by 3 bases, 10 bases remained unmatched. Methods used by the authors: Estimation of nucleated cell counts was performed using reference gene primer amplification. Here immunoSEQ multiplex PCR was the method, and the copy in TCRdb shows in-frame clones only, minus some. The DNA was the basis for D and trimming; V, J and clone size are from that table. The sample holds 170,000 or so clones, approximately 85% seen once. Participants had their cohort set by participant-reported clinical history.

The clonotype was recovered from a young woman who had recovered from COVID-19. The chain combines TRBV10-3 with TRBJ2-3, with 7 bases lining up with TRBD2. Sequencing input: PBMCs or T cells enriched from blood (not recorded which). The CDR3 nucleotides read TGTGCCACCCGGCTGCGGGAGAGGACAGATACGCAGTATTTT. It encodes CATRLRERTDTQYF.